Below, 26 T cell receptor beta chains from the same sample are listed, as sequenced in a study of blood T cell repertoires in COVID-19. The table came from immunoSEQ multiplex PCR; TCRdb's copy has only in-frame clones and leaves some out. The data show about 400,000 clones, roughly 90% seen once. The specimen was peripheral blood. The receptors here all came from a man aged 35 to 55 with acute or convalescent COVID-19.

V and J are TRBV6-5 and TRBJ1-5; 8 positions match TRBD1. Germline CDR1 is MNHEY and CDR2 is SVGAGI. The CDR3 covers 14 residues. After removal of 6 bases from V and 3 bases from J, the junction contained 4 bases not matched to a gene. Here the CDR3 reads CASRPDRDNQPQHF. CDR3 nucleotide sequence: TGTGCCAGCAGACCGGACAGGGACAATCAGCCCCAGCATTTT.

The V call is TRBV5-1, the J call TRBJ1-1; D may be TRBD1 (5 bases). Germline assignment: CDR1 SGHRS and CDR2 YFSETQ. The CDR3 is 14 amino acids. Trimming removed 0 bases from V and 6 bases from J, with 12 bases in between. The DNA for the CDR3 is TGCGCCAGCAGCTTGGCCAGGGTAGGAGCTGAAGCTTTCTTT. Translation: CASSLARVGAEAFF.

The CDR3 loop is CASSAATGRSNEKLFF. The CDR3 DNA reads as TGTGCCAGCAGCGCGGCAACAGGGCGGTCTAATGAAAAACTGTTTTTT. The chain employs TRBV5-4 and TRBJ1-4, with a tentative D call TRBD1 (6 bases). This CDR3 region has 16 residues. In germline, CDR1 is SGHNT, CDR2 YYREEE (reference sequence). V dropped 4 bases and J dropped 3 bases, with 16 bases sitting between them.

This chain links TRBV18 with TRBJ1-2, with D perhaps matching TRBD1 (5 bases). With 6 bases removed from V and 2 bases from J, the gap between germline ends came to 10 bases. This CDR3 has 13 residues. Looked up from germline, CDR1 is KGHSH and CDR2 is LQKENI. CDR3 protein: CASSDQGNYGYTF. The CDR3 bases are TGTGCCAGCTCTGACCAGGGAAACTATGGCTACACCTTC.

The chain is built from TRBV7-2 and TRBJ2-7; 8 bases fit TRBD2. The CDR3 is made up of 15 amino acids. With V trimmed by 2 bases and J by 7 bases, 10 bases remained unmatched. Germline CDR1 and CDR2: SGHTA and FQGNSA. This CDR3 reads CASSLTDSGTGEQYF. The CDR3 DNA sequence: TGTGCCAGCAGCTTAACCGATAGCGGGACGGGGGAGCAGTACTTC.

The gene calls are TRBV7-3 and TRBJ1-1, with 8 bases fitting TRBD1. This CDR3 spans 14 amino acids. With 3 bases clipped from V and 1 base from J, the junction kept 1 base outside the gene matches. Germline V CDR1 and CDR2: SGHTA, FQGTGA. The CDR3 is CASSFGTGNTEAFF. In nucleotides, the CDR3 is TGTGCCAGCAGCTTCGGGACAGGGAACACTGAAGCTTTCTTT.

V gene TRBV6-5 combines with J gene TRBJ1-6; the D is unclear. The germline gives CDR1 MNHEY, CDR2 SVGAGI. V was pared by 6 bases and J by 8 bases, with 8 bases between. The length of the CDR3 is 12 residues. CDR3 nucleotides: TGTGCCAGCAGCTCCGGGGATTCACCCCTCCACTTT. Its translation: CASSSGDSPLHF.

This chain connects TRBV2 to TRBJ1-2; D may be TRBD1 (5 bases). Trimming took 6 bases from V and 4 from J, leaving 15 bases between them. Germline CDR1 is SNHLY and CDR2 is FYNNEI. The CDR3 runs to 14 residues. CDR3 bases: TGTGCCAGCAGCTCCAGGGCAGGCGTCTATGGCTACACCTTC. Protein sequence: CASSSRAGVYGYTF.

This clone was detected only once. The chain joins TRBV28 to TRBJ1-4, with TRBD1 matching 7 bases. Germline V gene sequence: CDR1 MDHEN, CDR2 SYDVKM. The junction had 2 bases not matched to a gene; V was cut back by 2 bases and J by 5 bases. This CDR3 region has 14 residues. As DNA, the CDR3 is TGTGCCAGCAGTTTAAGACAGGGCAATGAAAAACTGTTTTTT. Amino acid sequence: CASSLRQGNEKLFF. The variable domain in full, completed from reference TRBV28 and TRBJ1-4, reads DVKVTQSSRYLVKRTGEKVFLECVQDMDHENMFWYRQDPGLGLRLIYFSYDVKMKEKGDIPEGYSVSREKKERFSLILESASTNQTSMYLCASSLRQGNEKLFFGSGTQLSVL.

The rearrangement uses TRBV27 and TRBJ1-1, with TRBD1 as a possible D gene (5 bases). Germline values: CDR1 MNHEY, CDR2 SMNVEV (reference sequence). With 8 bases removed from V and 0 bases from J, the gap between germline ends came to 10 bases. The CDR3 length is 13 residues. This chain's CDR3 is CASCGTLNTEAFF. For the CDR3, the DNA is TGTGCCAGCTGCGGGACTCTGAACACTGAAGCTTTCTTT.

The chain carries TRBV6-2 or TRBV6-3 and TRBJ1-5, with 8 bases matching TRBD1. J lost 5 bases, V lost 6 bases, and 9 bases had no gene match. The CDR3 sequence is 15 residues long. From germline, CDR1 is MNHEY and CDR2 SVGEGT. The CDR3 loop reads CASSRGPNNHQPQHF. The CDR3 nucleotides read TGTGCCAGCAGCAGGGGGCCGAATAATCATCAGCCCCAGCATTTT.

In nucleotides, the CDR3 is TGTGCCACCGGGACTAGCGGGAGGGGTACGCAGTATTTT. Amino acid sequence: CATGTSGRGTQYF. The V gene is TRBV7-8, the J gene TRBJ2-3, with 16 bases fitting TRBD2. Germline V CDR1 and CDR2: SGHVS, FQNEAQ. Unmatched junction bases numbered 3, after V lost 10 bases and J lost 8 bases. CDR3 length: 13 amino acids.

The chain carries TRBV6-1 and TRBJ1-2; D is possibly TRBD1 (5 bases). Germline V lookup: CDR1 MNHNS, CDR2 SASEGT. CDR3 size: 15 residues. V was pared by 0 bases and J by 2 bases, with 10 bases between. The CDR3 sequence: CASSEAPGGNYGYTF. The CDR3 region has the DNA TGTGCCAGCAGTGAAGCGCCGGGGGGAAACTATGGCTACACCTTC.

Regarding this clone: This specimen includes other DNA sequences encoding the same CDR3. This chain links TRBV5-1 with TRBJ1-3; D perhaps matches TRBD1 (6 bases). Germline assignment: CDR1 SGHRS and CDR2 YFSETQ. The CDR3 loop spans 15 amino acids. V lost 5 bases, J lost 0 bases, and 12 bases lay in between. The chain's CDR3 is CASSPRQASGNTIYF. The DNA for the CDR3 is TGCGCCAGCAGTCCAAGACAGGCCTCTGGAAACACCATATATTTT.

The gene calls are TRBV27 and TRBJ2-1; 8 bases line up with TRBD2. This CDR3 has 16 residues. V shed 3 bases and J 7 bases; nucleotides not matched to a gene: 11. CDR1 is MNHEY, CDR2 SMNVEV, per germline (reference sequence). The DNA of the CDR3 is TGTGCCAGCAGTTTCCTGGGGCGGGGGGTTCTTAATGAGCAGTTCTTC. Translating it yields CASSFLGRGVLNEQFF.

The V and J genes are TRBV19 and TRBJ2-7; D perhaps matches TRBD1 (6 bases). This CDR3 region has 14 residues. V lost 6 bases and J 0 bases, leaving 12 bases between the germline ends. CDR1 LNHDA and CDR2 SQIVND come from the germline V gene (reference sequence). CDR3 in amino acids: CASRPGHLSYEQYF. The CDR3 bases are TGTGCCAGTAGGCCGGGACACCTCTCCTACGAGCAGTACTTC.

V and J are TRBV28 and TRBJ1-1, with 8 nucleotides matching TRBD1. V trimming: 6 bases; J trimming: 2 bases; junction bases outside the gene matches: 11. The CDR3 contains 16 residues. The germline V gene has CDR1 MDHEN and CDR2 SYDVKM. CDR3 sequence (DNA): TGTGCCAGCAGACCGCCAGGGGGCGCTTATAACACTGAAGCTTTCTTT. Residues: CASRPPGGAYNTEAFF. Drawing the rest from reference TRBV28 and TRBJ1-1, the complete variable domain is DVKVTQSSRYLVKRTGEKVFLECVQDMDHENMFWYRQDPGLGLRLIYFSYDVKMKEKGDIPEGYSVSREKKERFSLILESASTNQTSMYLCASRPPGGAYNTEAFFGQGTRLTVV.

The J gene is TRBJ2-1, the V gene TRBV4-3; 9 positions match TRBD2. Unmatched junction bases numbered 12, after V lost 0 bases and J lost 9 bases. The CDR3 extends over 17 amino acids. Germline V lookup: CDR1 LGHNA, CDR2 YSLEER. The CDR3 here is CASSQEMGGLAGREQFF. For the CDR3, the DNA is TGCGCCAGCAGCCAAGAAATGGGTGGCCTAGCGGGGCGTGAGCAGTTCTTC.

This clone is medium-sized in the sample. The chain carries TRBV6-5 and TRBJ2-2; perhaps TRBD2 as D (5 bases). Germline assignment: CDR1 MNHEY and CDR2 SVGAGI. V was trimmed by 8 bases and J by 1 base, leaving 11 bases between them. The length of the CDR3 is 14 residues. The CDR3 bases are TGTGCCAGCCACGTCGGACTGAACACCGGGGAGCTGTTTTTT. Its translation: CASHVGLNTGELFF.

This clone has more than one count but fewer than ten. The V call is TRBV7-9, the J call TRBJ2-7, with D uncertain. The germline CDR1 and CDR2 sequences are SEHNR and FQNEAQ (reference sequence). Trimming took off 2 bases at V and 8 bases at J, with 7 bases between the two ends. This CDR3 has 11 residues. CDR3 DNA: TGTGCCAGCAGCTTACGAGATAAGCAGTACTTC. Translation: CASSLRDKQYF.

The chain recombines TRBV29-1 with TRBJ1-2; a possible D gene is TRBD1 (5 bases). The CDR3 spans 14 residues. The V end was cut by 6 bases, the J end by 0 bases, with 14 bases between. Germline CDR1 SQVTM, CDR2 ANQGSEA. This CDR3 reads CSVDNRVSNYGYTF. The CDR3 nucleotides are TGCAGCGTGGACAACAGAGTTTCTAACTATGGCTACACCTTC.

The V call is TRBV5-5, the J call TRBJ1-2; tentatively, D is TRBD1 (6 bases). The V gene's germline CDR1 is SGHKS and CDR2 YYEKEE (reference sequence). Trimming removed 2 bases from V and 8 bases from J, with 16 bases in between. The CDR3 has 14 residues. CDR3 region: CASSLQGLASGYTF. CDR3 coding DNA: TGTGCCAGCAGCTTACAGGGCCTCGCATCGGGCTACACCTTC.

The genes are TRBV14 and TRBJ2-1, with a weak D call TRBD1 (6 bases). The length of the CDR3 is 13 residues. The V and J ends lost 5 bases and 8 bases respectively, with 13 bases between them. Germline CDR1 reads SGHDN; CDR2 reads FVKESK. The CDR3 spells CASSEQGPDEQFF. CDR3 nucleotide sequence: TGTGCCAGCAGCGAACAGGGTCCCGATGAGCAGTTCTTC.

This clone was found once. The gene calls are TRBV27 and TRBJ2-1; TRBD2 aligns across 14 bases. Per the germline V gene, CDR1 is MNHEY and CDR2 is SMNVEV (reference sequence). CDR3 length equals 16 residues. Trimming took 6 bases from V and 7 from J; bases not matched to a gene: 8. CDR3 sequence: CASSSPGTSGSNEQFF. The DNA of the CDR3 is TGTGCCAGCAGCTCCCCCGGGACTAGCGGGAGTAATGAGCAGTTCTTC.

The chain uses TRBV30 and TRBJ1-1; D is unclear. Germline CDR1 and CDR2: GTSNPN and SVGIG (reference sequence). V shed 0 bases and J shed 0 bases, with 5 bases lying between them. This CDR3 is 13 amino acids long. The CDR3 region has the DNA TGTGCCTGGAGTGTGTCGGTGAACACTGAAGCTTTCTTT. It is translated as CAWSVSVNTEAFF.

This chain joins TRBV9 and TRBJ1-6; TRBD1 matches 10 bases. CDR1 and CDR2 from the germline V gene are SGDLS and YYNGEE. This CDR3 region has 14 residues. V lost 3 bases and J lost 11; bases outside the gene matches: 5. The chain's CDR3 is CASSASTGGTPLHF. Written as DNA, the CDR3 is TGTGCCAGCAGCGCCTCGACAGGGGGCACACCCCTCCACTTT.